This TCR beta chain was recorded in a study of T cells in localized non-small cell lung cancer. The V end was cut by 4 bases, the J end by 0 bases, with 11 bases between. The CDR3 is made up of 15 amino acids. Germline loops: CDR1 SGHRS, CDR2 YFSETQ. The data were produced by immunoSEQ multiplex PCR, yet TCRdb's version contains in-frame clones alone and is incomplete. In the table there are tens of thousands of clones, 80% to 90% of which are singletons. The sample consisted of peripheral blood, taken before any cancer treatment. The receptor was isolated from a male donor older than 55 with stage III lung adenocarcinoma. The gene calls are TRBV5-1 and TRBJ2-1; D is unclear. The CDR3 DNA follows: TGCGCCAGCAGCATTGGGGAAGGCTCCTACAATGAGCAGTTCTTC. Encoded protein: CASSIGEGSYNEQFF. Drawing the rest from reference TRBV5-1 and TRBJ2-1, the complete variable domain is KAGVTQTPRYLIKTRGQQVTLSCSPISGHRSVSWYQQTPGQGLQFLFEYFSETQRNKGNFPGRFSGRQFSNSRSEMNVSTLELGDSALYLCASSIGEGSYNEQFFGPGTRLTVL.